This T cell receptor beta chain was sequenced in a study of shared clonotypes between healthy human individuals. Concerning this clone: Its antigen is as yet unknown.

Original processing notes: Junction-only sequences produced by ImmunoSEQ had no quality scores, so filtering differed. Generated by immunoSEQ multiplex PCR, the TCRdb table keeps only in-frame clones and is missing some. D and trimming come from the DNA, and the V and J calls and clone size come from that table. This sample has 950,000 to 1,200,000 clones, with approximately 80% found just once. V was clipped by 5 bases and J by 3 bases, with 13 bases between them. Germline-derived CDR1 and CDR2 are KGHSY and FQNENV. CDR3 length: 15 residues. Each donor was a Caucasian adult residing in Nashville, Tennessee. The study's findings and limits: Richness estimates generally favored naive over memory subsets.

The clonotype originates from a young man in good health. Some clones in this sample may be carry-over from other donors' samples. Sequenced material: memory CD4+ T cells from PBMCs. Specified subset: CD45RA-negative fraction. The chain links TRBV16 to TRBJ2-2; D is perhaps TRBD2 (5 bases). The CDR3 region has the DNA TGTGCCAGCAGCGGACCCAGCGGTCACACCGGGGAGCTGTTTTTT. Translated, it gives CASSGPSGHTGELFF. The full variable domain, its missing parts supplied by reference TRBV16 and TRBJ2-2, is GEEVAQTPKHLVRGEGQKAKLYCAPIKGHSYVFWYQQVLKNEFKFLISFQNENVFDETGMPKERFSAKCLPNSPCSLEIQATKLEDSAVYFCASSGPSGHTGELFFGEGSRLTVL.